This T cell receptor beta chain was sequenced for a study of cytomegalovirus exposure and HLA in healthy donors. The wider study: In an earlier analysis, 117 million unique TCR beta sequences were found from approximately 170 million T cells. Study-wide findings and caveats: Later analysis associated a missense DCLRE1C variant with TCR beta V- and J-gene trimming. Among TCR beta chains, those listed as cytomegalovirus-associated numbered some 170. The study assumed roughly uniform donor sequencing depth for presence/absence analyses.

On this clone: Its specificity is not known.

The length of the CDR3 is 13 residues. The germline V gene encodes CDR1 KGHSH and CDR2 LQKENI. Trimming left V 8 bases short and J 0 bases short, with 10 bases between. In the PCR, 60 Vbeta and 13 Jbeta primers were used. Profiled with immunoSEQ multiplex PCR; TCRdb holds only in-frame clones, not every one. The sample records about 120,000 clones, 55% to 65% being singletons. The rearrangement uses TRBV18 and TRBJ1-2; D not resolved. The clonotype originates from a man aged 35 to 55 in good health and CMV-seropositive. Sequenced material: PBMCs. The CDR3 here is CASASGANYGYTF. The CDR3 DNA reads as TGTGCCAGCGCTAGCGGAGCTAACTATGGCTACACCTTC.